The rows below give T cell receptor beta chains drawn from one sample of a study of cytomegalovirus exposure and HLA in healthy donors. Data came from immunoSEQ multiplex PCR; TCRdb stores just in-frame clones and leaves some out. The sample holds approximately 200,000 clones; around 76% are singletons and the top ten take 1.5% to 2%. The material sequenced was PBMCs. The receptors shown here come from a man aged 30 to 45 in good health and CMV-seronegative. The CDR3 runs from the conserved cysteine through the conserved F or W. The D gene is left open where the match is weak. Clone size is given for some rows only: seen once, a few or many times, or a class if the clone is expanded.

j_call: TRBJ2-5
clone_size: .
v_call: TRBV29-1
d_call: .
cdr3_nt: TGCAGCGTTGAAGACCTAACAGAGACCCAGTACTTC
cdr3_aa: CSVEDLTETQYF

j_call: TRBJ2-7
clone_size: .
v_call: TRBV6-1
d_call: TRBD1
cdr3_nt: TGTGCCAGCAATTTGGGACAGGTTCTATACGAGCAGTACTTC
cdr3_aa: CASNLGQVLYEQYF

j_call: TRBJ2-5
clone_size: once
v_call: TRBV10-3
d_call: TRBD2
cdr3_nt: TGTGCCATCAGTCTCAGACTAGCGGGAGGACAAGAGACCCAGTACTTC
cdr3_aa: CAISLRLAGGQETQYF

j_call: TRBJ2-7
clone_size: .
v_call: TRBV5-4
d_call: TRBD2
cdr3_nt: TGTGCCAGCAGCCTGGGGGAGACTAGCGCTACTACCTACGAGCAGTACTTC
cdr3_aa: CASSLGETSATTYEQYF

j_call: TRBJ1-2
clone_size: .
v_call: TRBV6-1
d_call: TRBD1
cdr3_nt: TGTGCCAGCAGTGATGGGGGACAGTACTATGGCTACACCTTC
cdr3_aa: CASSDGGQYYGYTF

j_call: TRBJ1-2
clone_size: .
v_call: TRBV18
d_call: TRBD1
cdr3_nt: TGTGCCAGCTCACCTTCGGGACAGGGAATGTATGGCTACACCTTC
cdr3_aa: CASSPSGQGMYGYTF

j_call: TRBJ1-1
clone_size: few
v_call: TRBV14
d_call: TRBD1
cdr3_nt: TGTGCCAGTCGCCCAGGACAGGGAAAAGGAGCTTTCTTT
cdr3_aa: CASRPGQGKGAFF

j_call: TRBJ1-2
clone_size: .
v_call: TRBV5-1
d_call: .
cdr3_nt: TGCGCCAGCAGCTTGGACCCTGGACTCTTCTATGGCTACACCTTC
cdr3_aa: CASSLDPGLFYGYTF

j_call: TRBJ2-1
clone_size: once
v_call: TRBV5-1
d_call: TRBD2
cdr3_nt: TGCGCCAGCAGCTTGGAATGGGGACTAGCATTTGAGCAGTTCTTC
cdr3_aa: CASSLEWGLAFEQFF

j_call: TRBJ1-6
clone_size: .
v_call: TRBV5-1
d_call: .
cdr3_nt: TGCGCCAGCAGCTTGATCGAACAGTCTGCCTCACCCCTCCACTTT
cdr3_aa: CASSLIEQSASPLHF

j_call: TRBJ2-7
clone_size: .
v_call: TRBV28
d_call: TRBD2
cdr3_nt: TGTGCCAGCAGTTCTACCCTGGGAGGGGACTTGGGCTCCTACGAGCAGTACTTC
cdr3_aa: CASSSTLGGDLGSYEQYF

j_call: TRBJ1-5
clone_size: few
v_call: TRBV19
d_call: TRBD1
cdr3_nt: TGTGCCAGTAGTTACAGGGGTGGACAGCCCCAGCATTTT
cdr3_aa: CASSYRGGQPQHF

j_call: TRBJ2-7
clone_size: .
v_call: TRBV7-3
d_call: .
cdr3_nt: TGTGCCAGCAGCTTAGAGTCACTAGCCTACGAGCAGTACTTC
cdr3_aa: CASSLESLAYEQYF

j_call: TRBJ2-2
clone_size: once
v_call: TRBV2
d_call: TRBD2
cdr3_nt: TGTGCCAGCAGTGATAGCGGGAGGGTTAGGACCGGGGAGCTGTTTTTT
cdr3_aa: CASSDSGRVRTGELFF

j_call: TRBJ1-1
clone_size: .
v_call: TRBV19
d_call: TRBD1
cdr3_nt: TGTGCCAGTAGTACGACAGGGGACACTGAAGCTTTCTTT
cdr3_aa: CASSTTGDTEAFF

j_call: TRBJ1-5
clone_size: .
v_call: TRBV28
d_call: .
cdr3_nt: TGTGCCAGCAGTGAGCAGGGCATGAGTCAGCCCCAGCATTTT
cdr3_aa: CASSEQGMSQPQHF

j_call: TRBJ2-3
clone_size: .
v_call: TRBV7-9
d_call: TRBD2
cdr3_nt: TGTGCCAGCAGCGCTCTGACTAGCGGGGGGGCCCTAGATACGCAGTATTTT
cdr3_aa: CASSALTSGGALDTQYF

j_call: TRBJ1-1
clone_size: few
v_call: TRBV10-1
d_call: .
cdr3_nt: TGCGCCAGCAGTCAGGGGTCTTACACTGAAGCTTTCTTT
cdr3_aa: CASSQGSYTEAFF

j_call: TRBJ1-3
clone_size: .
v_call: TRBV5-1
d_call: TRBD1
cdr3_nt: TGCGCCAGCAGCTTGGCCGGACAGGGGTTCGGAAACACCATATATTTT
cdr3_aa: CASSLAGQGFGNTIYF

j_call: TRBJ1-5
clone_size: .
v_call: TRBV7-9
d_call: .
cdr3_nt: TGTGCCAGCAGCTTTCAGGGTCAGGTCGGTCAGCCCCAGCATTTT
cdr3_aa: CASSFQGQVGQPQHF

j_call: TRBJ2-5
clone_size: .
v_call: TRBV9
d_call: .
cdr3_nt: TGTGCCAGCAGCGCAAACCGTTGGGGGGACCAAGAGACCCAGTACTTC
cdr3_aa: CASSANRWGDQETQYF

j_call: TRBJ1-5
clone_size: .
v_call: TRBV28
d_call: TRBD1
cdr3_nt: TGTGCCAGCAGTGACCTCGGGACAGGGGGCATAGAGCCCCAGCATTTT
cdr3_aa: CASSDLGTGGIEPQHF

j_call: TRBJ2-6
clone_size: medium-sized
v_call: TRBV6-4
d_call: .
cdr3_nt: TGTGCCAGCAGTGACTCGGCTGGCTCTGGGGCCAACGTCCTGACTTTC
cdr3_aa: CASSDSAGSGANVLTF

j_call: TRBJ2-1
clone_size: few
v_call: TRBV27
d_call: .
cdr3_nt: TGTGCCAGCAGTTTAGGTGGGAGGATAGGCAATGAGCAGTTCTTC
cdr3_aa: CASSLGGRIGNEQFF

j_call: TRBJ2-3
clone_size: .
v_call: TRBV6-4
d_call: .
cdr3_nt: TGTGCCAGCAGTGACTCTGTTGGGGGCTCAGATACGCAGTATTTT
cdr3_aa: CASSDSVGGSDTQYF

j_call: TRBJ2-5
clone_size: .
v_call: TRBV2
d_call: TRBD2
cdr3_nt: TGTGCCAGCAGTCCCGGCGGACTAGCGGGAGGACGTGGGAGGACCCAGTACTTC
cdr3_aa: CASSPGGLAGGRGRTQYF

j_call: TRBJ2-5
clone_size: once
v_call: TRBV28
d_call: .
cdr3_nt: TGTGCCAGCAGCTCAGTGGGGCCTGGGAAAGAGACCCAGTACTTC
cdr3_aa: CASSSVGPGKETQYF

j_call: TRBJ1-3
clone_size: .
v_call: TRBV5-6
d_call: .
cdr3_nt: TGTGCCAGCAGCTTCCTAGACCGCGACCATTACCTAAACACCATATATTTT
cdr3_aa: CASSFLDRDHYLNTIYF

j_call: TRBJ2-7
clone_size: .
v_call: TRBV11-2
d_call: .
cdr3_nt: TGTGCCAGCAGCCCCGGACTAAAAAGCTACGAGCAGTACTTC
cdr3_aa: CASSPGLKSYEQYF

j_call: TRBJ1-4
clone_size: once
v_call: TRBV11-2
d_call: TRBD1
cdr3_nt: TGTGCCAGCAGCTCACATACGGACAGGACTAATGAAAAACTGTTTTTT
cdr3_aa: CASSSHTDRTNEKLFF

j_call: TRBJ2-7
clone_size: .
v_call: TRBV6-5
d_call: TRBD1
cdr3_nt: TGTGCCAGCAGTTACCCGACAGGGGGCGAGCAGTACTTC
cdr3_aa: CASSYPTGGEQYF

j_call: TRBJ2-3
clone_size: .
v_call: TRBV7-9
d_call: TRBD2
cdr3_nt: TGTGCCAGCAGCCCGAGGACTAGTAGCACAGATACGCAGTATTTT
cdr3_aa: CASSPRTSSTDTQYF

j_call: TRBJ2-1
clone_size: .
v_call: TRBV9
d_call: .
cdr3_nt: TGTGCCAGCAGCGTAGGACAGAACTACAATGAGCAGTTCTTC
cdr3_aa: CASSVGQNYNEQFF

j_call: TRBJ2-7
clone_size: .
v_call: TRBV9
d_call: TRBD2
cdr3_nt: TGTGCCAGCAGCGTAGAAGGGACTAGCGATCCCTACGAGCAGTACTTC
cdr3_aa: CASSVEGTSDPYEQYF

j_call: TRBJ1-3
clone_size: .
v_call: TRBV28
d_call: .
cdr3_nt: TGTGCCAGCAGTTTGCCCCGGTCGAGCCCTGGAAACACCATATATTTT
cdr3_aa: CASSLPRSSPGNTIYF

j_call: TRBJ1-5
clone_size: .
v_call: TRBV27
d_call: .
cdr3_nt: TGTGCCAGCAGTCCCCGTTATAGCAATCAGCCCCAGCATTTT
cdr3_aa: CASSPRYSNQPQHF

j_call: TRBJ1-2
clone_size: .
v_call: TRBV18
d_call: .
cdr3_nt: TGTGCCAGCTCACACAACGATCCAGGGAGGGAAGGCTACACCTTC
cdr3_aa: CASSHNDPGREGYTF

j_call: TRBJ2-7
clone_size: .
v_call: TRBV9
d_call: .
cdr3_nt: TGTGCCAGCAGCCCCTTGGTGAGCTCCTACGAGCAGTACTTC
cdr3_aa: CASSPLVSSYEQYF

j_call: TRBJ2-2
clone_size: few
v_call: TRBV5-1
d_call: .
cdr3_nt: TGCGCCAGCAGCCTCAGGACCGGACTTAACACCGGGGAGCTGTTTTTT
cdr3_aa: CASSLRTGLNTGELFF

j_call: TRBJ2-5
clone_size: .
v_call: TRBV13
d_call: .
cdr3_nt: TGCGCCAGCAGCTCTCTAGGGACCCAGTACTTC
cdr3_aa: CASSSLGTQYF

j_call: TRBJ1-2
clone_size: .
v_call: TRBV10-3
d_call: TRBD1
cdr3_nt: TGTGCCATAAATCGGGGACAGGGGGCCTATGGCTACACCTTC
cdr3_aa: CAINRGQGAYGYTF

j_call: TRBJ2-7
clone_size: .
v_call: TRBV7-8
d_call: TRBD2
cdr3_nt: TGTGCCAGCAGCTTATACAGCGCCGGACTAGCGGGTGATTACGAGCAGTACTTC
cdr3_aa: CASSLYSAGLAGDYEQYF

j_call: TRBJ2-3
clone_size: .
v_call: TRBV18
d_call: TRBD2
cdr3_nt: TGTGCCAGCTCCCCAAGACTAGCGGGCGGGACCAGGATTTACGACACAGATACGCAGTATTTT
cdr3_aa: CASSPRLAGGTRIYDTDTQYF